The 17 T cell receptor beta chains in this list originate from one sample, sequenced in a study of monozygotic twins with inflammatory bowel disease. Reanalyzing the 5' RACE reads, TCRdb keeps one entry per CDR3 protein, without DNA. Its table lists approximately 330,000 distinct CDR3 sequences. Sequences were obtained from blood. The receptors stem from a human donor with ulcerative colitis or Crohn's disease, or a healthy co-twin of an affected twin (not recorded which).

The CDR3 protein is CASSHFGGSLYEQYF. The chain combines TRBV11-2 with TRBJ2-7. Per germline, CDR1 SGHAT and CDR2 FQNNGV. The CDR3 sequence is 15 residues long.

The chain employs TRBV4-1 and TRBJ2-2. CDR1 is MGHRA, CDR2 YSYEKL, per germline. CDR3 length equals 14 residues. The CDR3 loop is CASSQDQNTGELFF.

This sequence joins TRBV20-1 and TRBJ2-7; the D gene TCRdb calls, TRBD2, cannot be checked with no DNA. CDR1 is DFQATT and CDR2 is SNEGSKA in the germline V gene (reference sequence). This CDR3 has 14 amino acids. The CDR3 region is CSAPGLAGNYEQYF.

The rearrangement links TRBV6-2 or TRBV6-3 to TRBJ2-2; the TCRdb D gene call, TRBD2, has no DNA to confirm it. This CDR3 region has 16 residues. CDR1 is MNHEY and CDR2 is SVGEGT in the germline V gene. CDR3 region: CASSYTQALGTGELFF.

The chain joins TRBV5-6 to TRBJ1-1. CDR3 length: 14 residues. The germline V gene has CDR1 SGHDT and CDR2 YYEEEE. CDR3 sequence reads: CASTSLYRNTEAFF.

The CDR3 sequence is CASSIGEQSYGYTF. This chain joins TRBV19 and TRBJ1-2. The germline gives CDR1 LNHDA, CDR2 SQIVND (reference sequence). The CDR3 length is 14 residues.

CDR3 region: CASSERDEQFF. J is TRBJ2-1 and V is TRBV2. Germline assignment: CDR1 SNHLY and CDR2 FYNNEI. The CDR3 has 11 residues.

The V and J genes are TRBV4-2 and TRBJ2-7; lacking DNA, the TRBD2 call made by TCRdb goes unchecked. CDR3 length equals 16 residues. Germline V gives CDR1 LGHNA, CDR2 YNFKEQ. This CDR3 is CASSHLGTSLSYEQYF.

The chain couples TRBV20-1 to TRBJ2-1; with no DNA, the TCRdb D assignment of TRBD2 cannot be verified. Germline values: CDR1 DFQATT, CDR2 SNEGSKA (reference sequence). The CDR3 runs 11 residues. This CDR3 is CSARIANEQFF.

The CDR3: CASRELADSSGANVLTF. V usage is TRBV13 and J usage is TRBJ2-6; as DNA is missing, the TRBD2 call by TCRdb cannot be tested. This CDR3 is built from 17 residues. The germline gives CDR1 PRHDT, CDR2 FYEKMQ (reference sequence).

V usage is TRBV27 and J usage is TRBJ2-3. This CDR3 has 13 residues. CDR1 is MNHEY and CDR2 is SMNVEV in the germline V gene (reference sequence). The CDR3 region is CASSLSMTDTQYF.

The CDR3 here is CASRSGQGHEEQYF. The genes are TRBV5-1 and TRBJ2-7; TCRdb gives TRBD2 as the D gene, but with no DNA this cannot be confirmed. The CDR3 runs to 14 residues. Germline V gives CDR1 SGHRS, CDR2 YFSETQ.

The CDR3 spells CASSGATGELFF. V gene TRBV18 combines with J gene TRBJ2-2; TCRdb gives TRBD1 as the D gene, but with no DNA this cannot be confirmed. The CDR3 loop spans 12 amino acids. Germline CDR1 reads KGHSH; CDR2 reads LQKENI.

The chain links TRBV20-1 to TRBJ2-7; TCRdb returns TRBD1, unconfirmable since there is no DNA. The CDR3 loop spans 13 amino acids. Germline CDR1 DFQATT, CDR2 SNEGSKA (reference sequence). CDR3 residues: CSAKPGGDYEQYF.

The chain uses TRBV9 and TRBJ2-3. The CDR3 is 14 residues long. Germline CDR1 and CDR2: SGDLS and YYNGEE. CDR3 sequence reads: CASSVAGPTDTQYF.

The chain has TRBV5-4 and TRBJ2-2; the D gene TCRdb calls, TRBD1, cannot be checked with no DNA. This CDR3 comprises 14 residues. The germline CDR1 and CDR2 sequences are SGHNT and YYREEE (reference sequence). CDR3 region: CASSSQGGPGELFF. Supplemented by reference TRBV5-4 and TRBJ2-2, the full variable domain reads ETGVTQSPTHLIKTRGQQVTLRCSSQSGHNTVSWYQQALGQGPQFIFQYYREEENGRGNFPPRFSGLQFPNYSSELNVNALELDDSALYLCASSSQGGPGELFFGEGSRLTVL.

The rearrangement links TRBV11-2 to TRBJ1-2. The CDR3 is 17 residues long. Germline V gene data show CDR1 as SGHAT and CDR2 as FQNNGV. The CDR3 reads CASLGIRANRGAYGYTF.